This passage covers 21 T cell receptor beta chains from one sample sequenced in a study of blood T cell repertoires in COVID-19. The method was immunoSEQ multiplex PCR; TCRdb's version includes in-frame clones alone and lacks a portion of them. The sample yields about 260,000 clones, approximately 90% seen once. The sequencing sample was made of PBMCs or T cells enriched from blood (not recorded which). The source of these receptors is a man aged 35 to 55 who had been exposed to COVID-19.

This clone has just a few counts. Other DNA sequences in this sample translate to the same CDR3. The chain has TRBV9 and TRBJ2-1; D might be TRBD2 (5 bases). Deletions cut 3 bases from V and 4 bases from J, with 8 bases between. The germline CDR1 and CDR2 sequences are SGDLS and YYNGEE. The CDR3 length is 13 residues. The CDR3 loop is CASSAGLYNEQFF. CDR3 DNA: TGTGCCAGCAGCGCAGGACTGTACAATGAGCAGTTCTTC.

The V and J genes are TRBV28 and TRBJ2-6; maybe TRBD1 (6 bases). V gave up 5 bases and J gave up 1 base, with 9 bases separating them. The germline V gene encodes CDR1 MDHEN and CDR2 SYDVKM. There are 15 residues in the CDR3. The DNA for the CDR3 is TGTGCCAGCAGTGGGGGACATTCTGGGGCCAACGTCCTGACTTTC. It codes for CASSGGHSGANVLTF.

V gene TRBV6-5 combines with J gene TRBJ2-1; 10 bases are a match to TRBD2. The CDR3 extends over 14 amino acids. The J segment lost 9 bases and the V segment lost 9 bases, leaving 11 bases of the junction unmatched. Per the germline V gene, CDR1 is MNHEY and CDR2 is SVGAGI. The CDR3 is CASIGASGSSEQFF. The CDR3 coding sequence is TGTGCCAGTATTGGGGCTAGCGGGAGTTCTGAGCAGTTCTTC.

This clone occurred once. This chain connects TRBV10-2 to TRBJ1-5, with 10 bases that match TRBD1. The V segment lost 0 bases and the J segment 6 bases; nucleotides outside the gene matches: 8. CDR3 size: 17 residues. Germline CDR1 reads WSHSY; CDR2 reads SAAADI. The CDR3 reads CASSESFGTGVGQPQHF. For the CDR3, the DNA is TGCGCCAGCAGTGAGTCCTTCGGGACAGGGGTTGGTCAGCCCCAGCATTTT.

The chain combines TRBV9 with TRBJ2-3; tentative D call: TRBD2 (5 bases). V gave up 4 bases and J gave up 9 bases, with 9 bases separating them. Per the germline V gene, CDR1 is SGDLS and CDR2 is YYNGEE. The CDR3 has 11 residues. The CDR3 sequence is CASSSGGTQYF. DNA for the CDR3: TGTGCCAGCAGCTCGGGCGGGACGCAGTATTTT.

The chain recombines TRBV14 with TRBJ1-4; 8 nucleotides align to TRBD1. CDR3 length: 15 amino acids. After removal of 4 bases from V and 7 bases from J, the junction contained 8 bases not matched to a gene. Germline loops: CDR1 SGHDN, CDR2 FVKESK. The CDR3 sequence is CASSRRQGKGEKLFF. The CDR3 DNA sequence: TGTGCCAGCAGCCGGCGACAGGGGAAGGGTGAAAAACTGTTTTTT.

The V gene is TRBV14, the J gene TRBJ2-2, with TRBD1 matching 7 bases. CDR1 and CDR2 from the germline V gene are SGHDN and FVKESK. The J segment lost 0 bases and the V segment lost 2 bases, leaving 6 bases of the junction unmatched. This CDR3 is 17 amino acids long. CDR3: CASSQPGQLSNTGELFF. DNA of the CDR3: TGTGCCAGCAGCCAACCGGGACAGCTCTCGAACACCGGGGAGCTGTTTTTT. The complete variable domain, with remaining parts taken from reference TRBV14 and TRBJ2-2, reads EAGVTQFPSHSVIEKGQTVTLRCDPISGHDNLYWYRRVMGKEIKFLLHFVKESKQDESGMPNNRFLAERTGGTYSTLKVQPAELEDSGVYFCASSQPGQLSNTGELFFGEGSRLTVL.

The chain couples TRBV11-2 to TRBJ1-6; D unclear. With 3 bases removed from V and 7 bases from J, the gap between germline ends came to 4 bases. The CDR3 is 12 amino acids. The germline V gene has CDR1 SGHAT and CDR2 FQNNGV. The CDR3 DNA reads as TGTGCCAGCAGCTTCGTAAATTCACCCCTCCACTTT. Its translation: CASSFVNSPLHF.

CDR3 sequence: CSASTGQGNSPLHF. The CDR3 DNA reads TGCAGTGCAAGTACGGGACAGGGGAATTCACCCCTCCACTTT. This rearrangement joins TRBV20-1 to TRBJ1-6; 10 bases are a match to TRBD1. Germline CDR1 DFQATT, CDR2 SNEGSKA (reference sequence). The CDR3 runs to 14 residues. With 6 bases clipped from V and 7 bases from J, the junction kept 6 bases outside the gene matches.

The V call is TRBV3-1 (or the pseudogene TRBV3-2), the J call TRBJ2-2; no clear D. The CDR3 spans 13 residues. The V end lost 2 bases, the J end lost 5 bases, and 6 bases lay between the germline ends. Germline V CDR1 and CDR2: LGHDT, YNNKEL (reference sequence). This chain's CDR3 is CASSQRSTGELFF. CDR3 bases: TGTGCCAGCAGCCAACGTAGTACCGGGGAGCTGTTTTTT.

The genes are TRBV9 and TRBJ2-7; possible D gene TRBD2, 5 bases. With 0 bases removed from V and 2 bases from J, the gap between germline ends came to 12 bases. The germline V gene has CDR1 SGDLS and CDR2 YYNGEE. The CDR3 sequence is 15 residues long. In DNA, the CDR3 is TGTGCCAGCAGCGTAGGAAGAGGGCACCCCTACGAGCAGTACTTC. Its translation is CASSVGRGHPYEQYF.

J is TRBJ1-3 and V is TRBV19; 8 nucleotides agree with TRBD1. The CDR3 is made up of 15 amino acids. V dropped 6 bases and J dropped 2; count of bases not matched to a gene: 6. In germline, CDR1 is LNHDA, CDR2 SQIVND (reference sequence). CDR3 in amino acids: CASSIQGVAGNTIYF. In DNA form, the CDR3 reads TGTGCCAGTAGCATACAGGGGGTCGCTGGAAACACCATATATTTT.

CDR3 in amino acids: CATRTDGYEQYF. The DNA for the CDR3 is TGTGCCACCAGGACAGACGGCTACGAGCAGTACTTC. V usage is TRBV2 and J usage is TRBJ2-7, with D perhaps matching TRBD1 (6 bases). The CDR3 extends over 12 amino acids. Germline-derived CDR1 and CDR2 are SNHLY and FYNNEI. The germline V and J ends were trimmed by 10 bases and 3 bases, with 13 bases remaining between them.

The gene calls are TRBV6-5 and TRBJ2-4; tentative D call: TRBD2 (5 bases). The germline gives CDR1 MNHEY, CDR2 SVGAGI. There are 14 residues in the CDR3. V gave up 4 bases and J gave up 1 base, with 8 bases separating them. The CDR3 nucleotides are TGTGCCAGCAGTTCTCCTAGCGCCAAAAACATTCAGTACTTC. This sequence encodes CASSSPSAKNIQYF.

In its sample, this clone was seen once. This sequence joins TRBV11-1 and TRBJ2-2, with D possibly TRBD2 on 5 matching bases. The germline V gene has CDR1 SGHAT and CDR2 FQDESV (reference sequence). This CDR3 comprises 16 residues. V was cut by 1 base and J by 5 bases, with 14 bases left in between. The CDR3 sequence: CASSLVRGSGTGELFF. CDR3 nucleotide sequence: TGTGCCAGCAGCTTAGTTCGTGGGAGTGGGACCGGGGAGCTGTTTTTT.

V usage is TRBV15 and J usage is TRBJ2-4; maybe TRBD2 (6 bases). There are 16 residues in the CDR3. Between the trimmed V and J ends, which lost 1 base and 3 bases, there was a span of 13 bases. The V gene's germline CDR1 is LNHNV and CDR2 YYDKDF (reference sequence). The DNA for the CDR3 is TGTGCCACCAGCAGAGTCGGGGGTTTAGGCAAAAACATTCAGTACTTC. Its protein product is CATSRVGGLGKNIQYF.

V is TRBV27 and J is TRBJ2-1; a possible D gene is TRBD1 (6 bases). This CDR3 is 14 amino acids long. CDR1 is MNHEY, CDR2 SMNVEV, per germline (reference sequence). V was shortened by 3 bases and J by 7 bases, with 13 bases between the two germline ends. Written as DNA, the CDR3 is TGTGCCAGCAGTTTTGTATCGGACAGTAATGAGCAGTTCTTC. Translated, it gives CASSFVSDSNEQFF.

CDR3 bases: TGCGCCAGCAGCCAAGTTTCTACCGGGGCCTACGAGCAGTACTTC. This codes for CASSQVSTGAYEQYF. The chain links TRBV4-1 to TRBJ2-7; tentative D call: TRBD2 (5 bases). CDR1 and CDR2 (germline): MGHRA, YSYEKL. Trimming stripped 1 base from V and 2 bases from J, with 12 bases between. This CDR3 spans 15 amino acids.

The DNA of the CDR3 is TGTGCCAGCTCATCCGGGACTAGCGGGAAAAGAGACGAGCAGTACTTC. Translated, it gives CASSSGTSGKRDEQYF. This chain joins TRBV18 and TRBJ2-7; 13 nucleotides line up with TRBD2. Trimming at V came to 5 bases and at J to 5 bases, leaving 9 bases not matched to a gene. Germline CDR1 KGHSH, CDR2 LQKENI. The CDR3 is made up of 16 amino acids.

This chain links TRBV9 with TRBJ1-2; D gene ambiguous. The V gene lost 0 bases and the J gene lost 2 bases, with 14 bases spanning the gap. CDR3 length equals 16 residues. From germline, CDR1 is SGDLS and CDR2 YYNGEE. CDR3 nucleotide sequence: TGTGCCAGCAGCGTAGGGGGTGGAGGGAGCAACTATGGCTACACCTTC. Its translation is CASSVGGGGSNYGYTF.

Note on this clone: At one end, the junction sequence differs from germline, possibly due to a read error. The chain links TRBV6-1 to TRBJ1-2; D remains unclear. The CDR3 spans 13 residues. Germline CDR1 reads MNHNS; CDR2 reads SASEGT. As DNA, the CDR3 is TGTGCCAGCAGGGAAGGGTCGGGGTATGGCTACACCTTC. It encodes CASREGSGYGYTF.